This record covers a single T cell receptor beta chain. Its antigen is not known. This record belongs to a study of blood T cells in healthy people across ages. Study-wide points: With donor CMV status unknown, expanded clonotype changes were possibly confounded.

Through a sample-barcoded 5' primer and a J-beta primer mix, a second PCR was run for roughly 7 to 11 cycles. No fewer than 2.5 million CDR3-containing paired-end reads came from each sample. A single record per CDR3 protein comes from TCRdb applying MiXCR to the 5' RACE reads. The profile shows 1.5 million to 2 million distinct CDR3 sequences, about 31% of them singletons. The donors, healthy Caucasians from Russia, were aged 6 to 90. The CDR3 extends over 13 amino acids. Germline V gene data show CDR1 as SNHLY and CDR2 as FYNNEI. V lost 0 bases to trimming and J lost 10 bases, with 10 bases between them.

This clonotype was sampled from a woman under 40 in good health. The material sequenced was blood. The chain uses TRBV2 and TRBJ2-1; maybe TRBD2 (6 bases). DNA for the CDR3: TGTGCCAGCAGTGAAGCGTATAGCGGAGAGCAGTTCTTC. This gives the protein CASSEAYSGEQFF. Supplemented by reference TRBV2 and TRBJ2-1, the full variable domain reads EPEVTQTPSHQVTQMGQEVILRCVPISNHLYFYWYRQILGQKVEFLVSFYNNEISEKSEIFDDQFSVERPDGSNFTLKIRSTKLEDSAMYFCASSEAYSGEQFFGPGTRLTVL.